The 7 T cell receptor beta chains in this list originate from one sample, sequenced in a study of PD-1 blockade in classical Hodgkin lymphoma. TCRdb's table, derived via immunoSEQ multiplex PCR, lists solely in-frame clones and lacks some. The sample contains approximately 150,000 clones, around 73% of which appear only once. Every patient experienced relapse after autologous stem cell transplantation, and brentuximab vedotin exposure varied. Sequenced here: peripheral blood mononuclear cells (PBMCs), sampled before the second cycle of nivolumab. The receptors originated from a human donor with classical Hodgkin lymphoma.

The gene calls are TRBV2 and TRBJ2-2, with D perhaps assigned TRBD1 or TRBD2 (6 bases each). The length of the CDR3 is 14 residues. V lost 10 bases to trimming and J lost 2 bases, with 14 bases between them. Germline V lookup: CDR1 SNHLY, CDR2 FYNNEI. DNA for the CDR3: TGTGCCACCCAGGGGCGGGGAAACACCGGGGAGCTGTTTTTT. Protein sequence: CATQGRGNTGELFF.

The chain joins TRBV19 to TRBJ2-7, with a tentative D call TRBD1 (6 bases). The germline V gene has CDR1 LNHDA and CDR2 SQIVND (reference sequence). This CDR3 has 18 amino acids. V was pared by 3 bases and J by 4 bases, with 25 bases between. The CDR3 DNA sequence: TGTGCCAGTAGTATTAGGGCAGGGGCGAGAGAACACTATTACGAGCAGTACTTC. Its translation is CASSIRAGAREHYYEQYF.

This sequence joins TRBV2 and TRBJ1-2; possible D gene TRBD1, 5 bases. This CDR3 is 15 amino acids long. The V end lost 7 bases, the J end lost 2 bases, and 17 bases lay between the germline ends. From germline, CDR1 is SNHLY and CDR2 FYNNEI. CDR3 in amino acids: CASTRAGLGNYGYTF. The DNA of the CDR3 is TGTGCCAGCACCCGGGCAGGGTTGGGGAACTATGGCTACACCTTC.

V and J are TRBV10-3 and TRBJ2-1; D gene uncertain. V was cut by 3 bases and J by 10 bases, with 10 bases left in between. This CDR3 contains 12 residues. CDR1 and CDR2 from the germline V gene are ENHRY and SYGVKD. As DNA, the CDR3 is TGTGCCATCAGTGATGAAGCGAGGGAGCAGTTCTTC. This sequence encodes CAISDEAREQFF.

This clone was seen only a few times. This sequence joins TRBV10-3 and TRBJ2-7; D may be TRBD1 (5 bases). CDR3 size: 12 residues. Germline CDR1 reads ENHRY; CDR2 reads SYGVKD. Deletions cut 8 bases from V and 7 bases from J, with 15 bases between. CDR3 residues: CAIAGLGREQYF. CDR3 bases: TGTGCCATCGCAGGTTTGGGGCGGGAGCAGTACTTC.

This clone was observed a few times. The CDR3 spells CASSLVGDGNTGELFF. DNA of the CDR3: TGTGCCAGCAGCTTAGTTGGGGATGGAAACACCGGGGAGCTGTTTTTT. The chain carries TRBV7-2 and TRBJ2-2; no firm D call. V was shortened by 1 base and J by 2 bases, with 11 bases between the two germline ends. From germline, CDR1 is SGHTA and CDR2 FQGNSA. The CDR3 consists of 16 residues.

The V call is TRBV6-5, the J call TRBJ2-1; 10 bases align to TRBD2. Per germline, CDR1 MNHEY and CDR2 SVGAGI. The CDR3 is 15 amino acids. V dropped 5 bases and J dropped 9; count of bases not matched to a gene: 10. This CDR3 reads CASSLIAGGFGEQFF. DNA of the CDR3: TGTGCCAGCAGTCTCATAGCGGGAGGATTCGGTGAGCAGTTCTTC.